This T cell receptor (beta chain) was captured in a study of T cells in Graves' hyperthyroidism and ophthalmopathy. CDR1 is MNHEY, CDR2 SVGAGI, per germline. The CDR3 covers 13 residues. Trimming removed 7 bases from V and 2 bases from J, with 11 bases in between. Amplified TCR beta CDR3 regions came from RNA transcripts. Using the HTBI primer set, a first-round RT-PCR was run on the TCR CDR3. MiXCR, applied by TCRdb to the multiplex PCR reads, yields one record per CDR3 protein. Counted here are hundreds of thousands of distinct CDR3 sequences, approximately 40% occurring once; the ten biggest clones make up 7% to 10%.

The origin of this receptor is a man aged 18 to 30 with Graves' hyperthyroidism. Material: blood. The chain has TRBV6-5 and TRBJ1-1, with D tentatively TRBD1 (6 bases). The CDR3 bases are TGTGCCAGCACCCCAGGGGTTAACACTGAAGCTTTCTTT. Translated: CASTPGVNTEAFF.